This is a list of T cell receptor beta chains from one sample in a study of shared clonotypes between healthy human individuals. The repertoire was sequenced with immunoSEQ multiplex PCR; TCRdb's copy has only in-frame clones and lacks some. Of under 1 million clones listed, 80% to 95% were seen once; the top ten hold more than 20%. Sequenced: naive CD8+ T cells sorted from blood. These receptors all come from a man aged 30 to 45 in good health. The CDR3 runs from the conserved cysteine through the conserved F or W. A D gene is named only where the DNA matches it firmly. Expanded clones get a size class; other rows say once, few or many, or leave the size out.

J,size,V,D,length,CDR3,DNA
TRBJ2-7,.,TRBV27,.,13,CASSPDGPFEQYF,TGTGCCAGCAGCCCAGACGGCCCTTTCGAGCAGTACTTC
TRBJ2-7,.,TRBV15,.,15,CATSSPAHGSYEQYF,TGTGCCACCAGCAGCCCGGCCCATGGCTCCTACGAGCAGTACTTC
TRBJ2-1,.,TRBV29-1,TRBD1,14,CSVVLTGQNNEQFF,TGCAGCGTTGTTCTGACAGGGCAAAACAATGAGCAGTTCTTC
TRBJ2-7,few,TRBV10-3,TRBD1,18,CAISERTGGVQIVDEQYF,TGTGCCATCAGTGAACGGACAGGGGGCGTACAAATAGTCGACGAGCAGTACTTC
TRBJ1-1,.,TRBV15,TRBD1,16,CATSRVDRGPLTEAFF,TGTGCCACCAGCAGGGTGGACAGGGGGCCTCTCACTGAAGCTTTCTTT
TRBJ2-7,.,TRBV28,.,14,CASSNRDFSYEQYF,TGTGCCAGCAGTAACCGGGACTTTTCCTACGAGCAGTACTTC
TRBJ2-3,.,TRBV5-1,.,17,CASSLVGTITSTDTQYF,TGCGCCAGCAGCTTGGTGGGGACCATTACTAGCACAGATACGCAGTATTTT
TRBJ1-3,few,TRBV30,.,11,CAWRAGNTIYF,TGTGCCTGGAGAGCTGGAAACACCATATATTTT
TRBJ2-7,.,TRBV5-4,TRBD1,14,CASSPRDSPYEQYF,TGTGCCAGCAGCCCCCGGGACAGCCCCTACGAGCAGTACTTC
TRBJ1-2,.,TRBV29-1,.,11,CSVLDRNGYTF,TGCAGCGTCCTTGACAGGAACGGCTACACCTTC
TRBJ2-7,.,TRBV5-5,.,12,CASSPQGYEQYF,TGTGCCAGCAGCCCCCAGGGCTACGAGCAGTACTTC
TRBJ2-4,.,TRBV27,TRBD2,17,CASSEGTSGSWGNIQYF,TGTGCCAGCAGCGAGGGGACTAGCGGGAGTTGGGGTAACATTCAGTACTTC
TRBJ2-3,.,TRBV7-6,.,13,CASSRVNWDTQYF,TGTGCCAGCAGTCGGGTCAACTGGGATACGCAGTATTTT
TRBJ2-1,.,TRBV28,TRBD2,11,CASTSGNEQFF,TGTGCCAGCACTAGCGGCAATGAGCAGTTCTTC
TRBJ2-2,.,TRBV2,TRBD2,16,CASSVPSGRWTGELFF,TGTGCCAGCAGTGTCCCTAGCGGGAGGTGGACCGGGGAGCTGTTTTTT
TRBJ2-6,.,TRBV2,TRBD1,18,CASTNRDRWGTGANVLTF,TGTGCCAGCACCAACAGGGACAGATGGGGTACTGGGGCCAACGTCCTGACTTTC
TRBJ2-1,once,TRBV9,TRBD2,16,CASSVVASGAQVEQFF,TGTGCCAGCAGCGTCGTGGCTAGCGGAGCGCAAGTTGAGCAGTTCTTC
TRBJ1-3,once,TRBV4-1,.,17,CASSGSPGTNSGNTIYF,TGCGCCAGCAGCGGTAGTCCCGGGACTAACTCTGGAAACACCATATATTTT
TRBJ2-2,.,TRBV19,TRBD1,14,CATGTGPYTGELFF,TGTGCCACCGGGACAGGGCCTTACACCGGGGAGCTGTTTTTT
TRBJ1-1,.,TRBV28,.,14,CASSFRGSYTEAFF,TGTGCCAGCAGTTTCCGCGGGTCCTACACTGAAGCTTTCTTT
TRBJ2-7,.,TRBV14,.,17,CASSQDIPGRVGYEQYF,TGTGCCAGCAGCCAAGATATTCCGGGACGGGTTGGTTACGAGCAGTACTTC
TRBJ2-5,.,TRBV4-1,.,15,CASSYRIGSQETQYF,TGCGCCAGCAGCTACAGGATAGGATCCCAAGAGACCCAGTACTTC
TRBJ1-4,.,TRBV27,.,16,CASSLSQGGGTEKLFF,TGTGCCAGCAGTTTATCGCAGGGCGGGGGAACGGAAAAACTGTTTTTT
TRBJ2-2,.,TRBV5-8,.,16,CASSLTRAMITGELFF,TGTGCCAGCAGCTTGACCAGGGCCATGATTACCGGGGAGCTGTTTTTT
TRBJ2-3,once,TRBV7-9,TRBD2,17,CASSSSLAGAHTDTQYF,TGTGCCAGCAGCTCCTCCCTAGCGGGAGCTCACACAGATACGCAGTATTTT
TRBJ1-5,few,TRBV27,.,15,CASSVALNSNQPQHF,TGTGCCAGCAGTGTCGCGTTGAATAGCAATCAGCCCCAGCATTTT
TRBJ2-1,.,TRBV7-8,TRBD2,14,CASSQTSGRSEQFF,TGTGCCAGCAGCCAGACTAGCGGGAGGAGTGAGCAGTTCTTC
TRBJ1-2,.,TRBV27,.,13,CASSPRGVEGYTF,TGTGCCAGCAGTCCCCGCGGGGTGGAAGGCTACACCTTC
TRBJ2-7,.,TRBV14,.,16,CASSQVGGMSSYEQYF,TGTGCCAGCAGCCAAGTAGGCGGGATGAGCTCCTACGAGCAGTACTTC
TRBJ2-1,.,TRBV7-8,.,14,CASSPHNSYNEQFF,TGTGCCAGCAGCCCCCACAACTCCTACAATGAGCAGTTCTTC
TRBJ2-1,once,TRBV7-9,TRBD2,15,CASSLSLAAYNEQFF,TGTGCCAGCAGCTTAAGCCTAGCGGCCTACAATGAGCAGTTCTTC
TRBJ2-7,.,TRBV7-8,TRBD2,14,CASSGLAGFHEQYF,TGTGCCAGCAGCGGACTAGCGGGATTCCACGAGCAGTACTTC
TRBJ1-5,.,TRBV10-2,TRBD1,14,CASSKGQLNQPQHF,TGCGCCAGCAGTAAGGGACAGCTCAATCAGCCCCAGCATTTT
TRBJ2-7,.,TRBV4-1,TRBD2,15,CASSQEWTRVYEQYF,TGCGCCAGCAGCCAAGAGTGGACTAGGGTCTACGAGCAGTACTTC